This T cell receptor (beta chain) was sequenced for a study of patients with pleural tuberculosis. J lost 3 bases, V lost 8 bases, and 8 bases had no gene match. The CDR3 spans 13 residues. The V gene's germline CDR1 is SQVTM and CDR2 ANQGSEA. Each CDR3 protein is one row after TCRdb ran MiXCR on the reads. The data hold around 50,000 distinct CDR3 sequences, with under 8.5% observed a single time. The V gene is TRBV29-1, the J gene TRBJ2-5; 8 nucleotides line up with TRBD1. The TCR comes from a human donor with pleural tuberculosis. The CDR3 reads CSIVTGEEETQYF. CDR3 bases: TGCAGCATTGTGACAGGGGAGGAAGAGACCCAGTACTTC.